The clone carrying this T cell receptor beta chain was detected ten times or more. This sample is part of a study of T cells in Graves' hyperthyroidism and ophthalmopathy. Amplified TCR beta CDR3 regions derived from RNA transcripts. The HTBI primer set was used in a first-round RT-PCR of the TCR CDR3. TCRdb fed the multiplex PCR reads into MiXCR, producing one record per CDR3 protein. The sample yields 650,000 to 750,000 distinct CDR3 sequences, about 15% seen once. Germline V gene lookup returns CDR1 MNHNS and CDR2 SASEGT. The V end lost 3 bases, the J end lost 0 bases, and 12 bases lay between the germline ends. The CDR3 is made up of 15 amino acids.

The rearrangement joins TRBV6-1 to TRBJ2-7, with D perhaps matching TRBD2 (6 bases). The sequencing input was blood. This TCR was recovered from a woman aged 18 to 35 with Graves' hyperthyroidism. The chain's CDR3 is CASSEWRGLSYEQYF. CDR3 DNA sequence: TGTGCCAGCAGTGAGTGGCGGGGCCTCTCCTACGAGCAGTACTTC.